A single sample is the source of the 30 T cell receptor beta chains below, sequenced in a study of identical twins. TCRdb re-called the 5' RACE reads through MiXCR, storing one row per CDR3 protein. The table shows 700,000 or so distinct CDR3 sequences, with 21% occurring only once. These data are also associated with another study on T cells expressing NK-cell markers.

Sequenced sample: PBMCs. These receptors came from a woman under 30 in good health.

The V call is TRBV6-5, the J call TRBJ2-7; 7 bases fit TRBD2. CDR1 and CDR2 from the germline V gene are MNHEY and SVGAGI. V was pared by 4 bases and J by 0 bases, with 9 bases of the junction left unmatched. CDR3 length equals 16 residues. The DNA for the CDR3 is TGTGCCAGCAGTTCCCCCGGGCTAGCGGACTCCTACGAGCAGTACTTC. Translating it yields CASSSPGLADSYEQYF.

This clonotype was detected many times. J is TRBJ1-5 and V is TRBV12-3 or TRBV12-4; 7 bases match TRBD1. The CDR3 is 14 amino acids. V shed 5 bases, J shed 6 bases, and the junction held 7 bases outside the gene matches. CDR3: CASSEGARFQPQHF. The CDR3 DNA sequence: TGTGCCAGCAGTGAGGGGGCACGTTTTCAGCCCCAGCATTTT.

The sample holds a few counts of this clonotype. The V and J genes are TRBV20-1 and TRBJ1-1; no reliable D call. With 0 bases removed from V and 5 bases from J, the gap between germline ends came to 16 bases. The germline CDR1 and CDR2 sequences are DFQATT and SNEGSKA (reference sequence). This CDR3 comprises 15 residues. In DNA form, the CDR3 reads TGCAGTGCTAGAGATCCGGGCAGTTCGGTGACTGAAGCTTTCTTT. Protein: CSARDPGSSVTEAFF.

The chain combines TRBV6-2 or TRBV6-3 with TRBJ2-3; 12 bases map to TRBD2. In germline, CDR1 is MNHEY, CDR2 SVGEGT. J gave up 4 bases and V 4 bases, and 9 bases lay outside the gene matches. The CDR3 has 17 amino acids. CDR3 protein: CASSSLLAGGFADTQYF. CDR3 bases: TGTGCCAGCAGTTCCCTTCTAGCGGGGGGGTTCGCAGATACGCAGTATTTT.

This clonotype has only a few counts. CDR3 bases: TGTGCCAGCAGTTCTTGGGGGACAGGGGCAGGAGATACGCAGTATTTT. It is translated as CASSSWGTGAGDTQYF. The V call is TRBV12-3 or TRBV12-4, the J call TRBJ2-3, with 10 bases aligning to TRBD1. V dropped 4 bases and J dropped 5; count of bases not matched to a gene: 9. CDR3 length equals 16 residues.

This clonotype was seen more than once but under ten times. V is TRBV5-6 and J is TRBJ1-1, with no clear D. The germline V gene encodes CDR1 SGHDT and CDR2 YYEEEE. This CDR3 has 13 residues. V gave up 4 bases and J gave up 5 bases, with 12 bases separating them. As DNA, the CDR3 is TGTGCCAGCAGCGCCGGGGATTGGACTGAAGCTTTCTTT. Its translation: CASSAGDWTEAFF. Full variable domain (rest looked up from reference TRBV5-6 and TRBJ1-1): DAGVTQSPTHLIKTRGQQVTLRCSPKSGHDTVSWYQQALGQGPQFIFQYYEEEERQRGNFPDRFSGHQFPNYSSELNVNALLLGDSALYLCASSAGDWTEAFFGQGTRLTVV.

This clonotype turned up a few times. CDR3 DNA sequence: TGTGCCAGCACCCATGAGAGGACTAGCGGGAGACGTGAGACCCAGTACTTC. Translating gives CASTHERTSGRRETQYF. The V gene is TRBV6-2 or TRBV6-3, the J gene TRBJ2-5, with 13 nucleotides matching TRBD2. The CDR3 length is 17 residues. The trim removed 7 bases at V and 5 bases at J, leaving 13 bases unmatched. The germline V gene has CDR1 MNHEY and CDR2 SVGEGT.

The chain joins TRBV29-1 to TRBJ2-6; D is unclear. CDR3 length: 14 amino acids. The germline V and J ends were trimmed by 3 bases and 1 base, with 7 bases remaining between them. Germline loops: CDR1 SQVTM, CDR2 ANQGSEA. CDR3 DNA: TGCAGCGTTGATACAGAGTCTGGGGCCAACGTCCTGACTTTC. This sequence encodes CSVDTESGANVLTF.

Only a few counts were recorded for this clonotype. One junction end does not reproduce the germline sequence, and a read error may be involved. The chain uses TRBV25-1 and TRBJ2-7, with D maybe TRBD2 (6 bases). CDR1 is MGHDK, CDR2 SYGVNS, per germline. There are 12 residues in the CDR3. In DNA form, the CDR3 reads TGTGCCAGCAGCCGGGACTCCCACGAGCAGTACTTC. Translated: CASSRDSHEQYF.

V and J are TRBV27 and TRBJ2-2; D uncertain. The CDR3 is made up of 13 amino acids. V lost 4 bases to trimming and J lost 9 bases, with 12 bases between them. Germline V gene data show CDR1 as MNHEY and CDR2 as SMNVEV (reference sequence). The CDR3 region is CASSSDRRWELFF. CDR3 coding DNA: TGTGCCAGCAGTTCTGATAGGCGGTGGGAGCTGTTTTTT.

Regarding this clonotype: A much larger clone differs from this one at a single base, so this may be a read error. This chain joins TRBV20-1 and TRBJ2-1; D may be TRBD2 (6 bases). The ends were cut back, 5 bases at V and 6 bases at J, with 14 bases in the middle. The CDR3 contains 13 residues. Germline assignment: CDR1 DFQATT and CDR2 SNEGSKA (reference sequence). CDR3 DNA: TGCAGTGCTTTCTCCCCCGGGGGCAATGAGCAGTTCTTC. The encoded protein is CSAFSPGGNEQFF.

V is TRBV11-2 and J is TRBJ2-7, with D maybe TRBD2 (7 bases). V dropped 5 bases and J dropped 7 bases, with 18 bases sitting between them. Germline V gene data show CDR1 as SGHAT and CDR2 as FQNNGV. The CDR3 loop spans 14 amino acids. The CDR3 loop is CASSPTRGGVEQYF. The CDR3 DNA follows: TGTGCCAGCAGCCCAACGAGGGGGGGCGTAGAGCAGTACTTC.

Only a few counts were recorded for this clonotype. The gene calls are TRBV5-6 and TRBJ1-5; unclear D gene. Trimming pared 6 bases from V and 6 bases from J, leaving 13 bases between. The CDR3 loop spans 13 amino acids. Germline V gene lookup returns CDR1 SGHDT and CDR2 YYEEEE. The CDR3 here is CASTAGYGQPQHF. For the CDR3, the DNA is TGTGCCAGCACCGCGGGGTATGGTCAGCCCCAGCATTTT.

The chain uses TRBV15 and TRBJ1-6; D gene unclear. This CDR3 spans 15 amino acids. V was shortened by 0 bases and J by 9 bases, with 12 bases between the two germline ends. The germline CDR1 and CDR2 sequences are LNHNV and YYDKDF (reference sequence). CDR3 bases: TGTGCCACCAGCAGAGATTCGGGGTCAGGTTCACCCCTCCACTTT. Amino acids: CATSRDSGSGSPLHF.

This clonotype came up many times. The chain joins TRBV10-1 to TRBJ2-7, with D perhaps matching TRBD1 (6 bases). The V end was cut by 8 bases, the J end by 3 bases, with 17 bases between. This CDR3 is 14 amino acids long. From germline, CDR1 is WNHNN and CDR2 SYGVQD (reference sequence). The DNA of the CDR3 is TGCGCCAGCCTAGGATCAGGGGTTAGCTACGAGCAGTACTTC. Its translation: CASLGSGVSYEQYF.

The CDR3 sequence is CASSAQGTSNSPLHF. DNA for the CDR3: TGCGCCAGCAGTGCACAGGGCACCTCGAATTCACCCCTCCACTTT. V usage is TRBV10-2 and J usage is TRBJ1-6, with D possibly being TRBD1 (6 bases). This CDR3 contains 15 residues. CDR1 WSHSY and CDR2 SAAADI come from the germline V gene. The V end was cut by 4 bases, the J end by 7 bases, with 14 bases between.

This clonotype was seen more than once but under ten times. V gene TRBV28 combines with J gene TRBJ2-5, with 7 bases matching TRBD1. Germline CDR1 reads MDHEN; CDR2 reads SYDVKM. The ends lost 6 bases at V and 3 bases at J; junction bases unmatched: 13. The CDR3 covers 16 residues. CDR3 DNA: TGTGCCAGCAGGAGGGGGACAGCTCAAGTGGAAGAGACCCAGTACTTC. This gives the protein CASRRGTAQVEETQYF.

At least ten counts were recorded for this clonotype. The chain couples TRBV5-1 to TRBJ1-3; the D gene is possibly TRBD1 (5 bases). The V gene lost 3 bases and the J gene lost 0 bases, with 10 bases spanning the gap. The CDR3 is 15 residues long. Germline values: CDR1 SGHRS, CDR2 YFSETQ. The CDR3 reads CASSWGTSSGNTIYF. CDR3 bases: TGCGCCAGCAGCTGGGGGACTTCCTCTGGAAACACCATATATTTT.

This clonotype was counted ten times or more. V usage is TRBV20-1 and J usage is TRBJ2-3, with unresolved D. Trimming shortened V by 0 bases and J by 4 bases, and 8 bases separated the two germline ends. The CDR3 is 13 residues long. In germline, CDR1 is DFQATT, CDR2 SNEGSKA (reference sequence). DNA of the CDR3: TGCAGTGCTAGAGATAATGGGCCAGATACGCAGTATTTT. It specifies CSARDNGPDTQYF.

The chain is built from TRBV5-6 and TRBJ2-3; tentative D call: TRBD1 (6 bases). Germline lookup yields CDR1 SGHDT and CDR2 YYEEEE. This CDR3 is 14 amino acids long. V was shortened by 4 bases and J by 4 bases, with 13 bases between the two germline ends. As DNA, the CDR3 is TGTGCCAGCAGCCCATTTCAGGGGTCAGATACGCAGTATTTT. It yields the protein CASSPFQGSDTQYF.

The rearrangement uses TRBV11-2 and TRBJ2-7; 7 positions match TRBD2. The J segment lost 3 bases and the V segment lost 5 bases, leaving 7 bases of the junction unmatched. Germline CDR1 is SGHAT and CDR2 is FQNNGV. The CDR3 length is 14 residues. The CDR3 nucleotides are TGTGCCAGCAGCGCGGGAGTTTCCAACTACGAGCAGTACTTC. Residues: CASSAGVSNYEQYF.

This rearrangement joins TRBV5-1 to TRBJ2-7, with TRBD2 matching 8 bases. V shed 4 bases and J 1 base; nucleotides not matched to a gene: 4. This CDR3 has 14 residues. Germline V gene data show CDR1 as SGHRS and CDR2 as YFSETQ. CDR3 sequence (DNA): TGCGCCAGCAGCCGACTAGCGTTTTCCTACGAGCAGTACTTC. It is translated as CASSRLAFSYEQYF.

The CDR3 region is CASRWTSGVNEQFF. CDR3 bases: TGTGCCAGCAGGTGGACTAGCGGGGTCAATGAGCAGTTCTTC. The chain carries TRBV12-3 or TRBV12-4 and TRBJ2-1; TRBD2 matches 12 bases. The CDR3 is 14 amino acids. With 6 bases clipped from V and 6 bases from J, the junction kept 3 bases outside the gene matches.

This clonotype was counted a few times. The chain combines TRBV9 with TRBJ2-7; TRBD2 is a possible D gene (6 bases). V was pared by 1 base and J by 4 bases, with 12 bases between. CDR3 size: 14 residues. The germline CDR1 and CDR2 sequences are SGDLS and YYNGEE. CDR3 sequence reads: CASSVLGGEYEQYF. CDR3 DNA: TGTGCCAGCAGCGTACTGGGAGGCGAATACGAGCAGTACTTC.

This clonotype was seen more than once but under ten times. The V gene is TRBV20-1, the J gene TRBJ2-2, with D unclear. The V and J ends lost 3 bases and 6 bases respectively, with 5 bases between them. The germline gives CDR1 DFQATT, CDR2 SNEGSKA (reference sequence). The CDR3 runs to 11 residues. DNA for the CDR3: TGCAGTGCTAGGATGGCCGGGGAGCTGTTTTTT. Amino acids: CSARMAGELFF.

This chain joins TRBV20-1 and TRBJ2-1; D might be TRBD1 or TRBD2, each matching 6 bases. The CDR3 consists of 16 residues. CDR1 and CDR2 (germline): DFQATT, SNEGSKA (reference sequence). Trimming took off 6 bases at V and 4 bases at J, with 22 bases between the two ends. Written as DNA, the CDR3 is TGCAGTGCCGAGATCCCGGATGGGGGGCTATACAATGAGCAGTTCTTC. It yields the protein CSAEIPDGGLYNEQFF.

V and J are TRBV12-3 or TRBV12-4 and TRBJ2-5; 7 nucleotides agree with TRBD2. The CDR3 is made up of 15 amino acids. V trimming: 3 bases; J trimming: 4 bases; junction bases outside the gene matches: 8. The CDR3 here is CASSFWASGRETQYF. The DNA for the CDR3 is TGTGCCAGCAGTTTCTGGGCTAGCGGTCGAGAGACCCAGTACTTC.

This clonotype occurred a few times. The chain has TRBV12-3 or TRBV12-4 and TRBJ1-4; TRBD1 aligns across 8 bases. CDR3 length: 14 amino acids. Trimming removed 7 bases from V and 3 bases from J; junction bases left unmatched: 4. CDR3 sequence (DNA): TGTGCCAGCACCCTGACAGGGGCTAATGAAAAACTGTTTTTT. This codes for CASTLTGANEKLFF.

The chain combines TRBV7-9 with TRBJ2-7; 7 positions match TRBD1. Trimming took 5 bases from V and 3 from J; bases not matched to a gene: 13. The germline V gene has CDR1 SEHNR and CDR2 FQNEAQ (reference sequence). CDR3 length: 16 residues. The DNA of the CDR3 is TGTGCCAGCAGCCAAATCGGGACAGAGTATTTCTACGAGCAGTACTTC. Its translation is CASSQIGTEYFYEQYF. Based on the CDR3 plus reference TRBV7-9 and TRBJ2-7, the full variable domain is DTGVSQNPRHKITKRGQNVTFRCDPISEHNRLYWYRQTLGQGPEFLTYFQNEAQLEKSRLLSDRFSAERPKGSFSTLEIQRTEQGDSAMYLCASSQIGTEYFYEQYFGPGTRLTVT.

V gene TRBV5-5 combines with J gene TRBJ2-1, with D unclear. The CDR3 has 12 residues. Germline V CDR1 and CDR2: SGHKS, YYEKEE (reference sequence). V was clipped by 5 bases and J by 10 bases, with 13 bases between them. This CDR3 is CASSYYLREQFF. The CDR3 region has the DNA TGTGCCAGCAGTTACTACCTCCGGGAGCAGTTCTTC. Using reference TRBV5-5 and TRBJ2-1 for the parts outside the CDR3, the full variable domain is DAGVTQSPTHLIKTRGQQVTLRCSPISGHKSVSWYQQVLGQGPQFIFQYYEKEERGRGNFPDRFSARQFPNYSSELNVNALLLGDSALYLCASSYYLREQFFGPGTRLTVL.